The rows below give T cell receptor beta chains drawn from one sample of a study of T-cell memory formation after mild COVID-19. Via MiXCR, TCRdb re-called the 5' RACE reads, giving one row per CDR3 protein. Here the sample spans about 200,000 distinct CDR3 sequences, 9% to 10% being singletons. The sequenced sample consisted of PBMCs or a T cell subset sorted from them (not recorded which). Receptor source: a man aged 18-30 years who had mild COVID-19 (a few samples of this study predate the infection). Cell type and time point are not known. Both conserved end residues are part of each CDR3. The D gene is left open where the match is weak. Only part of the rows carry a size: once, few, many, or a class if the clone is expanded.

TRBV5-1,-,many,TRBJ2-1,CASSLNEPRGQFF,TGCGCCAGCAGCTTAAATGAGCCTCGGGGGCAGTTCTTC
TRBV7-2,-,many,TRBJ2-1,CASSLAQGLGEQFF,TGTGCCAGCAGCTTAGCCCAGGGGCTTGGTGAGCAGTTCTTC
TRBV4-1,TRBD2,few,TRBJ2-1,CASSQRPLQGGKQFF,TGCGCCAGCAGCCAGAGACCCCTTCAGGGAGGGAAGCAGTTCTTC
TRBV5-1,-,-,TRBJ1-6,CASSLDGRSNSPLHF,TGCGCCAGCAGCTTGGACGGTCGGAGTAATTCACCCCTCCACTTT
TRBV5-4,TRBD1,few,TRBJ1-2,CASSLGQGVYYGYTF,TGTGCCAGCAGCTTGGGACAGGGAGTTTACTATGGCTACACCTTC
TRBV5-1,-,few,TRBJ1-1,CASSLYMGGTEAFF,TGCGCCAGCAGCCTCTACATGGGGGGCACTGAAGCTTTCTTT
TRBV18,-,few,TRBJ1-5,CASSPGRGSQPQHF,TGTGCCAGCTCACCTGGCAGGGGAAGTCAGCCCCAGCATTTT
TRBV20-1,-,-,TRBJ1-1,CSACRVNTEAFF,TGCAGTGCATGTAGGGTAAACACTGAAGCTTTCTTT
TRBV9,TRBD2,many,TRBJ2-5,CASSLRLAGDQETQYF,TGTGCCAGCAGCCTCCGACTAGCGGGGGACCAAGAGACCCAGTACTTC
TRBV3-1,-,few,TRBJ1-3,CASSQGKAGNTIYF,TGTGCCAGCAGCCAAGGGAAGGCTGGAAACACCATATATTTT
TRBV3-1,-,-,TRBJ2-6,CASSQGFRVAGANVLTF,TGTGCCAGCAGCCAAGGGTTCAGGGTAGCTGGGGCCAACGTCCTGACTTTC
TRBV6-5,TRBD2,few,TRBJ2-7,CASSYTGRGGYSEQYF,TGTGCCAGCAGTTACACTGGACGGGGAGGGTATTCCGAGCAGTACTTC
TRBV4-1,-,many,TRBJ2-1,CASSQDGRTTSRSSYNEQFF,TGCGCCAGCAGCCAAGATGGGAGGACTACTTCACGGAGCTCCTACAATGAGCAGTTCTTC
TRBV5-5,-,many,TRBJ2-5,CASSLTTVQETQYF,TGTGCCAGCAGCTTGACGACAGTTCAAGAGACCCAGTACTTC
TRBV5-1,TRBD2,-,TRBJ2-1,CASSIGGAEGNEQFF,TGCGCCAGCAGCATCGGGGGGGCGGAAGGAAATGAGCAGTTCTTC
TRBV6-2/TRBV6-3,-,few,TRBJ2-5,CASSPLAAQETQYF,TGTGCCAGCAGTCCTCTCGCAGCCCAAGAGACCCAGTACTTC
TRBV7-6,-,-,TRBJ2-2,CASSPSPGVGTGELFF,TGTGCCAGCAGCCCCTCCCCAGGGGTCGGGACCGGGGAGCTGTTTTTT
TRBV6-5,-,-,TRBJ2-1,CASSYSGAGGNEQFF,TGTGCCAGCAGTTACTCTGGGGCAGGGGGGAATGAGCAGTTCTTC
TRBV18,TRBD1,-,TRBJ2-7,CASSGQGSYEQYF,TGTGCCAGCTCAGGACAGGGGTCCTACGAGCAGTACTTC
TRBV19,-,-,TRBJ1-1,CASSIPESTEAFF,TGTGCCAGTAGTATACCCGAATCTACTGAAGCTTTCTTT
TRBV7-2,TRBD2,few,TRBJ2-5,CASSISGGAGETQYF,TGTGCCAGCAGCATTAGCGGGGGGGCTGGGGAGACCCAGTACTTC
TRBV2,TRBD1,many,TRBJ2-1,CASSGPGQGYNEQFF,TGTGCCAGCAGTGGCCCGGGACAGGGGTACAATGAGCAGTTCTTC
TRBV9,-,-,TRBJ1-5,CASSCSRPGQHF,TGTGCCAGCAGCTGTTCCCGTCCGGGGCAGCATTTT
TRBV20-1,-,many,TRBJ2-6,CSARDLSSSGANVLTF,TGCAGTGCTAGAGATCTTTCGAGCTCTGGGGCCAACGTCCTGACTTTC
TRBV15,-,-,TRBJ2-3,CATSGTSTDTQYF,TGTGCCACCAGCGGCACTAGCACAGATACGCAGTATTTT
TRBV14,-,-,TRBJ2-3,CASSQVLDTQYF,TGTGCCAGCAGCCAAGTACTAGATACGCAGTATTTT
TRBV4-3,-,few,TRBJ1-1,CASSQDGRGNTEAFF,TGCGCCAGCAGCCAAGACGGCAGGGGGAACACTGAAGCTTTCTTT
TRBV7-2,TRBD2,many,TRBJ2-5,CASSFTSGQETQYF,TGTGCCAGCAGCTTTACTAGCGGGCAAGAGACCCAGTACTTC
TRBV20-1,TRBD1,many,TRBJ2-2,CSARDRQGFVTGELFF,TGCAGTGCTAGAGATAGACAGGGTTTCGTTACCGGGGAGCTGTTTTTT
TRBV5-1,-,many,TRBJ1-6,CASSLRANRDSYNSPLHF,TGCGCCAGCAGCCTACGCGCTAACAGGGACTCCTATAATTCACCCCTCCACTTT
TRBV7-2,TRBD1,-,TRBJ2-4,CASSLDIRGRDIQYF,TGTGCCAGCAGCTTAGATATCAGGGGGCGAGACATTCAGTACTTC
TRBV7-2,-,few,TRBJ2-5,CASSPRVGGQETQYF,TGTGCCAGCAGCCCCCGTGTAGGGGGCCAAGAGACCCAGTACTTC
TRBV5-1,-,many,TRBJ1-1,CASSGGTVNTEAFF,TGCGCCAGCAGCGGAGGGACGGTGAACACTGAAGCTTTCTTT
TRBV5-6,-,few,TRBJ2-5,CASNVVGQETQYF,TGTGCCAGCAACGTCGTCGGTCAAGAGACCCAGTACTTC
TRBV12-3/TRBV12-4,-,few,TRBJ1-2,CASSSKGDGYTF,TGTGCCAGCAGTTCTAAGGGTGATGGCTACACCTTC
TRBV7-2,-,-,TRBJ1-2,CASSLVGSPNGYTF,TGTGCCAGCAGCTTAGTGGGCAGCCCTAATGGCTACACCTTC
TRBV7-9,-,-,TRBJ1-2,CASSDYSYGYTF,TGTGCCAGCAGCGACTACAGCTATGGCTACACCTTC
TRBV7-3,-,-,TRBJ2-1,CASSLGGDDEQFF,TGTGCCAGCAGCTTGGGGGGAGATGATGAGCAGTTCTTC
TRBV2,-,-,TRBJ1-1,CASSVEYRRVEAFF,TGTGCCAGCAGTGTCGAATACAGGCGAGTTGAAGCTTTCTTT
TRBV20-1,-,-,TRBJ2-7,CSARETYEQYF,TGCAGTGCTAGAGAAACCTACGAGCAGTACTTC
TRBV10-2,TRBD2,many,TRBJ2-1,CASVAGGSPWIGQFF,TGCGCCAGCGTAGCGGGGGGCTCCCCCTGGATCGGGCAGTTCTTC
TRBV18,TRBD1,few,TRBJ1-2,CASSRQGSSRYGYTF,TGTGCCAGCTCACGACAGGGATCCTCACGCTATGGCTACACCTTC
TRBV28,-,few,TRBJ1-1,CASNPGSQGNTEAFF,TGTGCCAGCAACCCGGGGTCTCAGGGGAACACTGAAGCTTTCTTT
TRBV4-2,TRBD2,-,TRBJ2-1,CASSHEDVAGGGYNEQFF,TGTGCCAGCAGCCACGAAGATGTGGCGGGGGGGGGGTACAATGAGCAGTTCTTC
TRBV27,TRBD2,-,TRBJ2-1,CASSGTSGDSLFF,TGTGCCAGCAGTGGAACTAGCGGGGATTCCTTGTTCTTC
TRBV4-1,-,-,TRBJ2-7,CASSHPPQGIREQYF,TGCGCCAGCAGCCACCCCCCCCAGGGTATCCGCGAGCAGTACTTC
TRBV3-1,-,many,TRBJ1-2,CASSLTGYYGYTF,TGTGCCAGCAGCCTCACAGGGTACTATGGCTACACCTTC
TRBV6-2/TRBV6-3,-,-,TRBJ1-5,CASKQGLYSNQPQHF,TGTGCCAGTAAACAAGGCCTATATAGCAATCAGCCCCAGCATTTT
TRBV3-1,-,-,TRBJ2-5,CASGYREETQYF,TGTGCCAGCGGATACAGGGAAGAGACCCAGTACTTC
TRBV20-1,TRBD2,few,TRBJ2-2,CSAKDSGGPAGELFF,TGCAGTGCTAAGGATTCGGGGGGGCCTGCCGGGGAGCTGTTTTTT
TRBV20-1,TRBD1,few,TRBJ2-3,CSARTGIGSDTQYF,TGCAGTGCTAGGACAGGGATAGGCTCAGATACGCAGTATTTT